A selection of T cell receptor beta chains follows, all from one sample in a study of CD8+CD57+ T cells in acquired aplastic anemia. In TCRdb, the reads were re-called with MiXCR into one record per CDR3 protein. The data contain roughly 93,000 distinct CDR3 sequences, roughly 70% of them seen just once; the ten biggest clones take up about 62%. The sample comprised sorted CD4+, CD8+, or CD8+CD57+ T cells (not recorded which) from PBMCs. The receptor source for this set is a human donor with aplastic anemia. Both conserved end residues are part of each CDR3. The D gene is left open where the match is weak. For some rows the clone size is stated as once, few or many, or as a class when expanded; others skip it.

clone_size | j_call | v_call | d_call | cdr3_nt | cdr3_aa
. | TRBJ2-3 | TRBV15 | . | TGTGCCACCAGCAGAGACAGGGCAGCAGATACGCAGTATTTT | CATSRDRAADTQYF
. | TRBJ2-2 | TRBV7-7 | . | TGTGCCAGCAGTCCGGCGAACACCGGGGAGCTGTTTTTT | CASSPANTGELFF
. | TRBJ2-7 | TRBV7-8 | TRBD2 | TGTGCCAGCAGCAGAATAGCGGGGGGGACCTACGAGCAGTACTTC | CASSRIAGGTYEQYF
many | TRBJ1-2 | TRBV6-5 | TRBD1 | TGTGCCAGCAGTTACGGACAGGGATTCTTGGGCTACACCTTC | CASSYGQGFLGYTF
few | TRBJ2-3 | TRBV2 | . | TGTGCCAGCCTATTAGGTACGCAGTATTTT | CASLLGTQYF
few | TRBJ2-7 | TRBV20-1 | . | TGCAGTGCTAGAGAGGACTACGAGCAGTACTTC | CSAREDYEQYF
. | TRBJ1-4 | TRBV2 | TRBD1 | TGTGCCAGCCAGGGGGCGGGAGAAAAACTGTTTTTT | CASQGAGEKLFF
many | TRBJ2-3 | TRBV30 | TRBD2 | TGTGCCTGGAGTGTTGGGACTAGAGGCACAGATACGCAGTATTTT | CAWSVGTRGTDTQYF
few | TRBJ2-7 | TRBV13 | TRBD1 | TGTGCCAGCAGCTCGACAGGGAGCTCCTACGAGCAGTACTTC | CASSSTGSSYEQYF
. | TRBJ1-2 | TRBV20-1 | . | TGCAGTGCTAGTCGGGGTGGGGATGGCTACACCTTC | CSASRGGDGYTF
. | TRBJ1-1 | TRBV7-2 | . | TGTGCCAGCAGCTTGAGGGGGGAGCCCGAGACTTTCTTT | CASSLRGEPETFF
. | TRBJ2-7 | TRBV20-1 | . | TGCAGTGCTAAGAACGGGAGTACTTACGAGCAGTACTTC | CSAKNGSTYEQYF
. | TRBJ1-6 | TRBV7-3 | . | TGTGCCAGCAGCTTAACAGGGCAGTATAATTCACCCCTCCACTTT | CASSLTGQYNSPLHF
few | TRBJ2-1 | TRBV7-9 | TRBD1 | TGTGCCAGCAGCCCAGGGGGCGGCGAAAATGAGCAGTTCTTC | CASSPGGGENEQFF
. | TRBJ2-3 | TRBV15 | . | TGTGCCACCAGCAGCGGGACGCGGGGCACAGATACGCAGTATTTT | CATSSGTRGTDTQYF
. | TRBJ2-7 | TRBV5-6 | . | TGTGCCAGCAGCTTATCCCCGTCGTTAGGGGACGAGCAGTACTTC | CASSLSPSLGDEQYF